A single sample is the source of the 10 T cell receptor beta chains below, sequenced in a study of blood T cell repertoires in COVID-19. Method: immunoSEQ multiplex PCR; TCRdb's copy keeps in-frame clones and lacks some. The sample lists roughly 53,000 clones, around 82% seen once, with around 14% in the top ten. The sequenced sample was peripheral blood. The receptor source for this set is a human donor in a cohort sampled during active COVID-19.

The chain carries TRBV5-6 and TRBJ1-2; 7 positions agree with TRBD1. Germline assignment: CDR1 SGHDT and CDR2 YYEEEE. V dropped 1 base and J dropped 0; count of bases not matched to a gene: 9. The CDR3 is 17 residues long. The chain's CDR3 is CASSLTGDPAANYGYTF. CDR3 coding DNA: TGTGCCAGCAGCTTGACAGGGGACCCGGCGGCTAACTATGGCTACACCTTC.

The chain couples TRBV19 to TRBJ2-5; tentatively, D is TRBD2 (5 bases). The CDR3 extends over 15 amino acids. The V end lost 6 bases, the J end lost 5 bases, and 19 bases lay between the germline ends. The germline gives CDR1 LNHDA, CDR2 SQIVND (reference sequence). CDR3 sequence (DNA): TGTGCCAGTAGACGGGCTTTTGCTAGCCCGGAGACCCAGTACTTC. It specifies CASRRAFASPETQYF.

The chain is built from TRBV9 and TRBJ2-3, with 12 bases that match TRBD2. The CDR3 totals 16 residues. The V segment lost 4 bases and the J segment 1 base; nucleotides outside the gene matches: 4. In germline, CDR1 is SGDLS, CDR2 YYNGEE. Here the CDR3 reads CASSRTSGKGTDTQYF. CDR3 nucleotides: TGTGCCAGCAGCAGGACTAGCGGGAAAGGCACAGATACGCAGTATTTT.

J is TRBJ2-1 and V is TRBV19, with 7 positions matching TRBD2. V was pared by 7 bases and J by 4 bases, with 13 bases of the junction left unmatched. Per the germline V gene, CDR1 is LNHDA and CDR2 is SQIVND (reference sequence). This CDR3 is built from 16 residues. CDR3 loop: CASKRGEGPLYNEQFF. The DNA of the CDR3 is TGTGCCAGTAAGAGAGGGGAGGGCCCTCTTTACAATGAGCAGTTCTTC.

The CDR3 loop reads CASSLSGGGYNEQFF. The DNA of the CDR3 is TGTGCCAGCAGCTTATCGGGGGGCGGCTACAATGAGCAGTTCTTC. This chain connects TRBV7-3 to TRBJ2-1; D possibly corresponds to TRBD2 (7 bases). The CDR3 totals 15 residues. Germline V gene lookup returns CDR1 SGHTA and CDR2 FQGTGA. Trimming pared 2 bases from V and 3 bases from J, leaving 11 bases between. The entire variable domain, with the rest obtained from reference TRBV7-3 and TRBJ2-1, is as follows: GAGVSQTPSNKVTEKGKYVELRCDPISGHTALYWYRQSLGQGPEFLIYFQGTGAADDSGLPNDRFFAVRPEGSVSTLKIQRTERGDSAVYLCASSLSGGGYNEQFFGPGTRLTVL.

This clone came up a few times. V usage is TRBV19 and J usage is TRBJ2-2, with D perhaps TRBD2 (6 bases). The V and J ends lost 2 bases and 6 bases respectively, with 10 bases between them. Germline CDR1 and CDR2: LNHDA and SQIVND (reference sequence). This CDR3 region has 14 residues. CDR3: CASSISVAAGELFF. The DNA of the CDR3 is TGTGCCAGTAGTATATCAGTAGCGGCCGGGGAGCTGTTTTTT.

This sequence joins TRBV18 and TRBJ1-3; D is possibly TRBD1 (6 bases). Trimming took 3 bases from V and 6 from J, leaving 15 bases between them. Germline CDR1 reads KGHSH; CDR2 reads LQKENI. The CDR3 is 15 residues long. CDR3 in amino acids: CASSPRQDQANTIYF. As DNA, the CDR3 is TGTGCCAGCTCACCGCGACAGGATCAGGCAAACACCATATATTTT.

The chain carries TRBV13 and TRBJ2-5; TRBD2 is a possible D gene (5 bases). Germline-derived CDR1 and CDR2 are PRHDT and FYEKMQ (reference sequence). This CDR3 spans 14 amino acids. V was trimmed by 8 bases and J by 3 bases, leaving 16 bases between them. This CDR3 is CASCYRSGEETQYF. The CDR3 DNA sequence: TGTGCCAGCTGCTATAGGTCCGGGGAAGAGACCCAGTACTTC.

The chain links TRBV11-2 to TRBJ2-7, with a tentative D call TRBD2 (5 bases). V lost 5 bases and J lost 5, with 10 bases in between. CDR3 size: 12 residues. The germline gives CDR1 SGHAT, CDR2 FQNNGV. This CDR3 reads CASSLRLNEQYF. The DNA of the CDR3 is TGTGCCAGCAGCCTTCGACTAAACGAGCAGTACTTC.

In this sample, this clone turned up once. The J gene is TRBJ1-4, the V gene TRBV6-5, with a possible D match to TRBD1 (6 bases). CDR1 and CDR2 (germline): MNHEY, SVGAGI. Trimming removed 7 bases from V and 6 bases from J, with 15 bases in between. The CDR3 has 14 amino acids. DNA of the CDR3: TGTGCCAGCAAATTTACAGGGACGGATGAAAAACTGTTTTTT. Its translation: CASKFTGTDEKLFF.